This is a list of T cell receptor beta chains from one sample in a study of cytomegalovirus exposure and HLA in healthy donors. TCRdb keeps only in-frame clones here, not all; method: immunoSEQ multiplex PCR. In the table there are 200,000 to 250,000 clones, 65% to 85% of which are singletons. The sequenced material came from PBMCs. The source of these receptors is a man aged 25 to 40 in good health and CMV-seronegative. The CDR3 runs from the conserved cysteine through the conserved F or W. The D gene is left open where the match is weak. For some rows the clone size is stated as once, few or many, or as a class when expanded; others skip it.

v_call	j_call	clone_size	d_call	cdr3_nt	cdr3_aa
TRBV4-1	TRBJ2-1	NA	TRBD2	TGCGCCAGCAGCCAAACTCGACTAGCCCCTGAGCAGTTCTTC	CASSQTRLAPEQFF
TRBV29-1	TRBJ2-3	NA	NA	TGCAGCGTCCCAAGACAGGTTAGCACAGATACGCAGTATTTT	CSVPRQVSTDTQYF
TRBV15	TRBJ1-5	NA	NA	TGTGCCACCAGCAGAGATCAAAGCCAGCCCCAGCATTTT	CATSRDQSQPQHF
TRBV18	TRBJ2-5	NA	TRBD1	TGTGCCAGCTCACATGGACAGGGACAAGAGACCCAGTACTTC	CASSHGQGQETQYF
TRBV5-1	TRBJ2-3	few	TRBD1	TGCGCCAGCAGCCCCCCGACAGGGACAGATACGCAGTATTTT	CASSPPTGTDTQYF
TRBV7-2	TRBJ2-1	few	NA	TGTGCCAGCAGCTTTAGTCGACTTAACAATGAGCAGTTCTTC	CASSFSRLNNEQFF
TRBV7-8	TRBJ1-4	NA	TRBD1	TGTGCCAGCAGCTTCCGGGACAGGGTTGAAAAACTGTTTTTT	CASSFRDRVEKLFF
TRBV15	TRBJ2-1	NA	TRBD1	TGTGCCACCAGCAGTGACAGGGACTACAATGAGCAGTTCTTC	CATSSDRDYNEQFF
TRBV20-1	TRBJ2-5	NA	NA	TGCAGTGTCAGGGGTGAGGCCCAGTACTTC	CSVRGEAQYF
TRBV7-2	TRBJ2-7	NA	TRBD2	TGTGCCAGCAGCCCCGGACTAGCGGGGGTCGAGCAGTACTTC	CASSPGLAGVEQYF
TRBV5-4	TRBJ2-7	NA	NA	TGTGCCAGCAGCTTGGCCACATCCTACGAGCAGTACTTC	CASSLATSYEQYF
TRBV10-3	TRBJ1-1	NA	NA	TGTGCCATCAAACGGGGAGAGACTGAAGCTTTCTTT	CAIKRGETEAFF
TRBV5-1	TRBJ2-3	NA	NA	TGCGCCAGCAGCTTGGAACTTAGCACAGATACGCAGTATTTT	CASSLELSTDTQYF
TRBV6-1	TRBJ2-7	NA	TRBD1	TGTGCCAGCAGGGCGGGACAGGGCAAGCAGTACTTC	CASRAGQGKQYF
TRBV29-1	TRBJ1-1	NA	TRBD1	TGCAGCGTGCGGCCCTTTCGACAGGGGGGAACTGAAGCTTTCTTT	CSVRPFRQGGTEAFF
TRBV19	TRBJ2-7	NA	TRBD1	TGTGCCAGTAGCCCACAGGGGGCATCGGAGTATGAGCAGTACTTC	CASSPQGASEYEQYF
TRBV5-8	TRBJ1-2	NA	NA	TGTGCCAGCAGCCGAAGCGAGGGTCGCAGCTATGGCTACACCTTC	CASSRSEGRSYGYTF
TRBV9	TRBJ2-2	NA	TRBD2	TGTGCCAGCAGCGTAGCTACGGGGGGGACCGGGGAGCTGTTTTTT	CASSVATGGTGELFF
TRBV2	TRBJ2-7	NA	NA	TGTGCCAGCAGTGTTATCAGATACGACGAGCAGTACTTC	CASSVIRYDEQYF
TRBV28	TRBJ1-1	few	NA	TGTGCCAGCAGAAGACAGGCGATGAACACTGAAGCTTTCTTT	CASRRQAMNTEAFF
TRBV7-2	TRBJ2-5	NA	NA	TGTGCCAGCAGCCGTGGGACTCAAGAGACCCAGTACTTC	CASSRGTQETQYF
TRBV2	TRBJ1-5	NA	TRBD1	TGTGCCAGCAGCTACAGGGGGCCCTCCTCTATTTCTGCCAATCAGCCCCAGCATTTT	CASSYRGPSSISANQPQHF